Below are 16 T cell receptor beta chains sequenced from a single sample in a study of T cell clonotyping in hematopoietic cell transplantation. Described time point: recipient sample about 28 days before transplant, after cytoreduction. Clones were read by immunoSEQ multiplex PCR, and TCRdb kept only the in-frame ones, dropping some. The sample has 15,000 to 20,000 clones; approximately 77% are singletons. The material sequenced was peripheral blood mononuclear cells, taken before stem cell transplant. These receptor sequences come from a man in his 60s with acute myeloid leukemia. Some clones in this sample may be carry-over from other donors' samples.

V is TRBV6-6 and J is TRBJ1-2; D is possibly TRBD1 (5 bases). V was clipped by 7 bases and J by 8 bases, with 11 bases between them. Germline V gene data show CDR1 as MNHNY and CDR2 as SVGAGI (reference sequence). The CDR3 totals 11 residues. The CDR3 loop is CASIGGIGYTF. The CDR3 region has the DNA TGTGCCAGCATTGGGGGGATAGGCTACACCTTC.

This sequence joins TRBV27 and TRBJ1-2; D is possibly TRBD1 (6 bases). V was pared by 5 bases and J by 3 bases, with 13 bases between. The CDR3 runs to 14 residues. The V gene's germline CDR1 is MNHEY and CDR2 SMNVEV (reference sequence). This CDR3 is CASSIKTGYYGYTF. In DNA, the CDR3 is TGTGCCAGCAGTATTAAGACAGGTTACTATGGCTACACCTTC.

This clone has only one observation. This rearrangement joins TRBV19 to TRBJ1-6, with 7 bases identical to TRBD1. The CDR3 contains 18 residues. CDR1 and CDR2 from the germline V gene are LNHDA and SQIVND (reference sequence). J gave up 0 bases and V 6 bases, and 11 bases lay outside the gene matches. The CDR3 protein is CASSTTGKTFSYNSPLHF. Written as DNA, the CDR3 is TGTGCCAGTAGCACGACAGGGAAAACCTTCTCCTATAATTCACCCCTCCACTTT.

The V and J genes are TRBV13 and TRBJ2-3; 12 positions match TRBD2. V lost 5 bases and J lost 4; bases outside the gene matches: 4. This CDR3 region has 15 residues. CDR1 PRHDT and CDR2 FYEKMQ come from the germline V gene (reference sequence). The chain's CDR3 is CASSHLAGGPDTQYF. As DNA, the CDR3 is TGTGCCAGCAGCCACCTAGCGGGGGGGCCAGATACGCAGTATTTT.

This clone has a single count. V usage is TRBV5-1 and J usage is TRBJ2-3; 7 bases are shared with TRBD1. The J segment lost 6 bases and the V segment lost 3 bases, leaving 7 bases of the junction unmatched. CDR1 and CDR2 (germline): SGHRS, YFSETQ. This CDR3 is built from 14 residues. The CDR3 reads CASSSGQSADTQYF. The CDR3 DNA is TGCGCCAGCAGCTCGGGACAGTCTGCGGATACGCAGTATTTT.

J is TRBJ2-2 and V is TRBV5-4; TRBD2 might be the D (5 bases). V lost 1 base, J lost 0 bases, and 7 bases lay in between. The CDR3 extends over 15 amino acids. Looked up from germline, CDR1 is SGHNT and CDR2 is YYREEE (reference sequence). The CDR3 sequence: CASSLSLANTGELFF. CDR3 in DNA: TGTGCCAGCAGCTTGTCACTAGCGAACACCGGGGAGCTGTTTTTT.

In its sample, this clone was seen a few times. V gene TRBV6-1 combines with J gene TRBJ2-3; 9 nucleotides line up with TRBD2. Unmatched junction bases numbered 9, after V lost 4 bases and J lost 7 bases. The germline V gene encodes CDR1 MNHNS and CDR2 SASEGT. This CDR3 is built from 15 residues. In DNA form, the CDR3 reads TGTGCCAGCAGTGTCCCCGGGACTAGCATTCATACGCAGTATTTT. Residues: CASSVPGTSIHTQYF.

This sequence joins TRBV19 and TRBJ1-5; 7 positions match TRBD1. The CDR3 runs 13 residues. Germline V gives CDR1 LNHDA, CDR2 SQIVND (reference sequence). V trimming: 8 bases; J trimming: 0 bases; junction bases outside the gene matches: 1. CDR3 in DNA: TGTGCCAGTGGGACAGTTAGCAATCAGCCCCAGCATTTT. Translated: CASGTVSNQPQHF. Variable domain in full (rest from reference TRBV19 and TRBJ1-5): DGGITQSPKYLFRKEGQNVTLSCEQNLNHDAMYWYRQDPGQGLRLIYYSQIVNDFQKGDIAEGYSVSREKKESFPLTVTSAQKNPTAFYLCASGTVSNQPQHFGDGTRLSIL.

The rearrangement uses TRBV6-5 and TRBJ2-7; 7 bases align to TRBD1. The CDR3 extends over 14 amino acids. V shed 5 bases and J 3 bases; nucleotides not matched to a gene: 7. Per germline, CDR1 MNHEY and CDR2 SVGAGI. CDR3 protein: CASSLRQGNYEQYF. Written as DNA, the CDR3 is TGTGCCAGCAGTCTACGACAGGGTAACTACGAGCAGTACTTC.

V is TRBV5-1 and J is TRBJ1-4, with D perhaps TRBD1 (6 bases). The germline V gene has CDR1 SGHRS and CDR2 YFSETQ. The CDR3 sequence is 15 residues long. Trimming took off 4 bases at V and 8 bases at J, with 18 bases between the two ends. The CDR3 sequence: CASSPGGAFLEKLFF. CDR3 DNA sequence: TGCGCCAGCAGCCCCGGGGGGGCATTTTTAGAAAAACTGTTTTTT.

V usage is TRBV7-2 and J usage is TRBJ2-2; no firm D call. The germline CDR1 and CDR2 sequences are SGHTA and FQGNSA. The CDR3 consists of 12 residues. V gave up 3 bases and J gave up 1 base, with 0 bases separating them. CDR3 DNA: TGTGCCAGCAGCTTGAACACCGGGGAGCTGTTTTTT. Translating gives CASSLNTGELFF.

V usage is TRBV6-5 and J usage is TRBJ1-1; TRBD1 aligns across 7 bases. Germline CDR1 is MNHEY and CDR2 is SVGAGI. The CDR3 totals 15 residues. Unmatched junction bases numbered 8, after V lost 6 bases and J lost 1 base. The CDR3 bases are TGTGCCAGCAGCTCCTCGGCAGGGGGGAACACTGAAGCTTTCTTT. This gives the protein CASSSSAGGNTEAFF.

The chain is built from TRBV7-2 and TRBJ2-3; 12 nucleotides agree with TRBD2. The CDR3 loop spans 14 amino acids. Trimming took 5 bases from V and 7 from J; bases not matched to a gene: 4. The germline V gene has CDR1 SGHTA and CDR2 FQGNSA. CDR3: CASSPWTSGNTQYF. DNA of the CDR3: TGTGCCAGCAGCCCTTGGACTAGCGGGAATACGCAGTATTTT.

The chain carries TRBV6-5 and TRBJ2-3; D tentatively reads TRBD1 or TRBD2 (5 bases each). V lost 2 bases, J lost 0 bases, and 9 bases lay in between. The CDR3 spans 15 residues. CDR1 is MNHEY, CDR2 SVGAGI, per germline. The CDR3 reads CASSYGGASTDTQYF. The CDR3 DNA follows: TGTGCCAGCAGTTACGGGGGAGCTAGCACAGATACGCAGTATTTT.

The chain links TRBV12-5 to TRBJ2-7, with D hard to call. The CDR3 has 13 amino acids. V was trimmed by 1 base and J by 1 base, leaving 5 bases between them. Germline CDR1 and CDR2: LGHNT and FRNRAP. CDR3 residues: CASGLDPSYEQYF. The CDR3 DNA is TGTGCTAGTGGTTTGGACCCATCCTACGAGCAGTACTTC.

This chain connects TRBV5-1 to TRBJ1-4, with D possibly being TRBD1 (6 bases). The CDR3 runs to 14 residues. From germline, CDR1 is SGHRS and CDR2 YFSETQ. Trimming shortened V by 4 bases and J by 3 bases, and 10 bases separated the two germline ends. CDR3 sequence reads: CASSRTEPNEKLFF. The CDR3 coding sequence is TGCGCCAGCAGCCGGACAGAGCCTAATGAAAAACTGTTTTTT.